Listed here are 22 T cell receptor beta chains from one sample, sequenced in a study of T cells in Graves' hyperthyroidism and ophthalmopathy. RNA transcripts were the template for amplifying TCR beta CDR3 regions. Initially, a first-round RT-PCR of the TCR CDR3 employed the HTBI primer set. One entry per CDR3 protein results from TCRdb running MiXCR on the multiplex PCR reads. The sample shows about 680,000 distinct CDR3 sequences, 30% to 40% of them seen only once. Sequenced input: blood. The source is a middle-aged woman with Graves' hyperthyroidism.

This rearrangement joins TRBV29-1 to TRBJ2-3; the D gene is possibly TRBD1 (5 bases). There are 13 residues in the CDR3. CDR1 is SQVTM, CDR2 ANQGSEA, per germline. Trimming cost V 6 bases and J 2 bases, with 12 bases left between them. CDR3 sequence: CSVGVGSTDTQYF. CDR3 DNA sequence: TGCAGCGTAGGGGTCGGGTCCACAGATACGCAGTATTTT.

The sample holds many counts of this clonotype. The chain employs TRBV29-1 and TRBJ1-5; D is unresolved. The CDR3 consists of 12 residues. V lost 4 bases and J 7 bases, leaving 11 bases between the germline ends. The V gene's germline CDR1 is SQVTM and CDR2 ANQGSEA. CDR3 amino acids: CSVGQARQPQHF. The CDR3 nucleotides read TGCAGCGTTGGGCAGGCGAGACAGCCCCAGCATTTT.

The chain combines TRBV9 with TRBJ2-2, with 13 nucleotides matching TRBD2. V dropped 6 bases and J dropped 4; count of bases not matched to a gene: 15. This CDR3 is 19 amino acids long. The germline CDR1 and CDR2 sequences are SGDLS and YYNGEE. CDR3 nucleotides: TGTGCCAGCACCGAAATAGGGGGGGGACTAGCGGGAACCACCGGGGAGCTGTTTTTT. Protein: CASTEIGGGLAGTTGELFF. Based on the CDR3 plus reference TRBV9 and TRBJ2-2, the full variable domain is DSGVTQTPKHLITATGQRVTLRCSPRSGDLSVYWYQQSLDQGLQFLIQYYNGEERAKGNILERFSAQQFPDLHSELNLSSLELGDSALYFCASTEIGGGLAGTTGELFFGEGSRLTVL.

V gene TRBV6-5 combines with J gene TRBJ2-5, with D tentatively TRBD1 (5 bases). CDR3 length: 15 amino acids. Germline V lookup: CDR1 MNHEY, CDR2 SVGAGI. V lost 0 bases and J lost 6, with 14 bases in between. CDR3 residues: CASSYSGVTAQTQYF. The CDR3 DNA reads TGTGCCAGCAGTTACTCAGGGGTGACCGCCCAGACCCAGTACTTC.

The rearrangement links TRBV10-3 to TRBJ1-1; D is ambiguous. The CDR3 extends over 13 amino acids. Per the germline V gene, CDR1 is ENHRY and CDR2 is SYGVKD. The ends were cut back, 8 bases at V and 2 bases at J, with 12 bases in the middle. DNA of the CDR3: TGTGCCATCTGGCCGGGTGGAAACACTGAAGCTTTCTTT. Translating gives CAIWPGGNTEAFF.

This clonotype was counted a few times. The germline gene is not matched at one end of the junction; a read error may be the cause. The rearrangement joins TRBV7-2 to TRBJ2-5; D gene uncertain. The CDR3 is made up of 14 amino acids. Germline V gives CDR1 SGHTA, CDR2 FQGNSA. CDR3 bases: TGCGCCAGCAGCCAAGATACTACCACGGGGACCCAGTACTTC. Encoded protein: CASSQDTTTGTQYF.

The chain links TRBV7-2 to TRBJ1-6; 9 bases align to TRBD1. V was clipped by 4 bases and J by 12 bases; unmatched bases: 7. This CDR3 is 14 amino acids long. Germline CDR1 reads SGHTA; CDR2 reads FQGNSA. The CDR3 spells CASSSPGTGKPLHF. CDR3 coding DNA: TGTGCCAGCAGCTCACCCGGGACAGGGAAACCCCTCCACTTT.

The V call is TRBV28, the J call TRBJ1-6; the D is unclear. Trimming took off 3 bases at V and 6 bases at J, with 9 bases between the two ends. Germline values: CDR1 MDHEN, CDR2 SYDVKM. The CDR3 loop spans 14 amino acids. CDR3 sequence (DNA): TGTGCCAGCAGTTTGTACGATTTTAATTCACCCCTCCACTTT. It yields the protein CASSLYDFNSPLHF.

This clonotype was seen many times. In nucleotides, the CDR3 is TGTGCCACCAGCAGGGGGGGCGCGCAGCTGCCCCAGCATTTT. This codes for CATSRGGAQLPQHF. This chain connects TRBV15 to TRBJ1-5; perhaps TRBD1 as D (6 bases). The CDR3 is 14 amino acids. V lost 3 bases and J lost 9, with 15 bases in between. The germline V gene has CDR1 LNHNV and CDR2 YYDKDF (reference sequence).

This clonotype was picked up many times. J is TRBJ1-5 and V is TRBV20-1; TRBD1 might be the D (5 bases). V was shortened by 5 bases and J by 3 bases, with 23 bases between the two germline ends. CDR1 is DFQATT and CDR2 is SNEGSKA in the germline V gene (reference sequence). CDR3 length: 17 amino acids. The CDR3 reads CSAPMTVGGRVNQPQHF. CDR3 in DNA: TGCAGTGCTCCAATGACAGTGGGAGGGCGGGTCAATCAGCCCCAGCATTTT.

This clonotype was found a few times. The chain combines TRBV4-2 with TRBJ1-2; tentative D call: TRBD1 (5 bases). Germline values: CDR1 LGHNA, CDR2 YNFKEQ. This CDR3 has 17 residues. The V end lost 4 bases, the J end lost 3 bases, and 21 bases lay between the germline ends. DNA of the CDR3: TGTGCCAGCAGCCGAGGGGAAACCTTTTTTGAAGACTATGGCTACACCTTC. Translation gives CASSRGETFFEDYGYTF.

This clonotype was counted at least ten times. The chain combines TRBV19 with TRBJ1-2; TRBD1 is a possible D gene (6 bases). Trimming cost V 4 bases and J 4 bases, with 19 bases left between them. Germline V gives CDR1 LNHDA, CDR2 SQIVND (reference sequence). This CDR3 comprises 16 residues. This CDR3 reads CASSTQGLGDLYGYTF. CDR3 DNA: TGTGCCAGTAGTACACAGGGCTTGGGAGACCTCTATGGCTACACCTTC.

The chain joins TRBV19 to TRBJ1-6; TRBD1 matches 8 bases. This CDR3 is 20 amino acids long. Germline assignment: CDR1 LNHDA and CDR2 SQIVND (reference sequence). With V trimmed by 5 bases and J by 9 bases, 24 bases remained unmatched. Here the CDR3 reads CASSLRLSADRGKLGSPLHF. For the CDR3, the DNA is TGTGCCAGTAGTCTACGACTATCCGCAGACAGGGGTAAATTAGGTTCACCCCTCCACTTT.

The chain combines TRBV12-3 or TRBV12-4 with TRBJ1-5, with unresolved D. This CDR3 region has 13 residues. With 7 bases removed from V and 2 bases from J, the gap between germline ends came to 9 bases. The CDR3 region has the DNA TGTGCCAGCACCCCGCCGGGCAATCAGCCCCAGCATTTT. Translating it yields CASTPPGNQPQHF.

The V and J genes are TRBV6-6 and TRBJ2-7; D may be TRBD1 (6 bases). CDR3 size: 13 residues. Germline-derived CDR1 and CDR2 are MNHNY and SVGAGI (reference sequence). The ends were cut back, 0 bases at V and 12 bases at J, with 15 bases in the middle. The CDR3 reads CASSYSGTPFSYF. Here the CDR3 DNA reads TGTGCCAGCAGTTACTCTGGGACACCGTTCTCGTACTTC.

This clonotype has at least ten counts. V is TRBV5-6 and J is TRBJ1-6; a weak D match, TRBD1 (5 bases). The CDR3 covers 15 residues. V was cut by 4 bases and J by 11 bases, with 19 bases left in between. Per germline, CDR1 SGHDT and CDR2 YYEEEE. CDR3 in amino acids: CASSPATGGFAPLHF. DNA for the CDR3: TGTGCCAGCAGCCCCGCAACGGGGGGGTTTGCACCCCTCCACTTT.

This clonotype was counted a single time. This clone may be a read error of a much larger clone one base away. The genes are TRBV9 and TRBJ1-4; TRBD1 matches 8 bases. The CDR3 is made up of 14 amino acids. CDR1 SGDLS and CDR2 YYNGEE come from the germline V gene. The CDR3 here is CVSSQRTGREKLFF. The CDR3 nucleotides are TGTGTCAGCAGCCAAAGGACAGGGAGGGAAAAACTGTTTTTT.

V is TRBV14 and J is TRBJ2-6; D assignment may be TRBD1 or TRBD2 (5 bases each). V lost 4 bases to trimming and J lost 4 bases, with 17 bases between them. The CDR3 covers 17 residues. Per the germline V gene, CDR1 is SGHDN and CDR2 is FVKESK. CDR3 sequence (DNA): TGTGCCAGCAGCCGCCGGGACCGAGTGCTCGGGGCCAACGTCCTGACTTTC. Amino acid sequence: CASSRRDRVLGANVLTF.

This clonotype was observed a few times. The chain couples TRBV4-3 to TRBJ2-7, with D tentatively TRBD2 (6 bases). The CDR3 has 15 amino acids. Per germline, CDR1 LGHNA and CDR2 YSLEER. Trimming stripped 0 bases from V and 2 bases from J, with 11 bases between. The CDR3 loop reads CASSQDREPTYEQYF. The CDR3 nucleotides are TGCGCCAGCAGCCAAGATCGGGAGCCGACCTACGAGCAGTACTTC.

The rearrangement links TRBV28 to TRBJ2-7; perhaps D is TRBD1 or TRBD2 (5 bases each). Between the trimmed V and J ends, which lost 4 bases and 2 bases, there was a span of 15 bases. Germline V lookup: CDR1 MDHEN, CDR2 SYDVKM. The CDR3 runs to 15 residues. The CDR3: CASSSRDGQPYEQYF. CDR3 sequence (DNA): TGTGCCAGCAGTTCCAGGGACGGGCAGCCCTACGAGCAGTACTTC.

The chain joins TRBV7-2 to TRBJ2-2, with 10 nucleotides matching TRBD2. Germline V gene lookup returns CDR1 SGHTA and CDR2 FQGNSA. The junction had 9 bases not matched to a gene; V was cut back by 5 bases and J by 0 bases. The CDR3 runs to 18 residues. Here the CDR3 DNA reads TGTGCCAGCAGCCCCCGTTCTAGCGGGGGCGCGAACACCGGGGAGCTGTTTTTT. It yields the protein CASSPRSSGGANTGELFF.

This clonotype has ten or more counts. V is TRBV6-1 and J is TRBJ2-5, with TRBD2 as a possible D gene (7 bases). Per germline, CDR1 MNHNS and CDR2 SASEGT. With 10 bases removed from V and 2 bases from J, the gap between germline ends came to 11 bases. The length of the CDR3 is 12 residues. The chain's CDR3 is CATAGAQETQYF. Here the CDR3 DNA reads TGTGCCACCGCGGGGGCACAAGAGACCCAGTACTTC.